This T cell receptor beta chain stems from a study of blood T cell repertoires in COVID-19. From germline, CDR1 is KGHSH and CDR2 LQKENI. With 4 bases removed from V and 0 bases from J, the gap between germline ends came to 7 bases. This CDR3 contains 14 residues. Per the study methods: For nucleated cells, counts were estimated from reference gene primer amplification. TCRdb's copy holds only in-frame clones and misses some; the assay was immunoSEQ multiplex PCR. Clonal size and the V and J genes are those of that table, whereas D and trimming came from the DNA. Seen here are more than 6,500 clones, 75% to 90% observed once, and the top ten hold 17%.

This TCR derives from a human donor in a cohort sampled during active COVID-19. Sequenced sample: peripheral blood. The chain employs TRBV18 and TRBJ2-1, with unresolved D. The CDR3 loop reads CASSQTVSYNEQFF. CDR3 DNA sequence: TGTGCCAGCTCACAAACAGTCTCCTACAATGAGCAGTTCTTC.